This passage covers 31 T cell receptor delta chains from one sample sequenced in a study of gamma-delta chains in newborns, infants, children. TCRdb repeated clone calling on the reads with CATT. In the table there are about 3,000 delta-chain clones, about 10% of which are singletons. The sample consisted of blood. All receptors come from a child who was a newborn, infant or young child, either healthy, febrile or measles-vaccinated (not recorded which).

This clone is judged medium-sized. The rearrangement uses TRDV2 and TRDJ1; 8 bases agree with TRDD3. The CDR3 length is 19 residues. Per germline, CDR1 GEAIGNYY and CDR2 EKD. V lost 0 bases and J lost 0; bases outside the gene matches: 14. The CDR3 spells CACDTPGDMKRPYTDKLIF. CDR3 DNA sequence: TGTGCCTGTGACACCCCGGGGGATATGAAGCGACCGTACACCGATAAACTCATCTTT.

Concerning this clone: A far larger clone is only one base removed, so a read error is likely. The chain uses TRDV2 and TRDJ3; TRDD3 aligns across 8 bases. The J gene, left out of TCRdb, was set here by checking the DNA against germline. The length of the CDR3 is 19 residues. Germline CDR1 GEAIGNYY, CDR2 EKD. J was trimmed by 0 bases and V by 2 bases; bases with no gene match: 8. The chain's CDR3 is CACDNAGGLHSWDTRQMFF. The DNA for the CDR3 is TGTGCCTGTGACAATGCTGGGGGACTCCACTCCTGGGACACCCGACAGATGTTTTTC.

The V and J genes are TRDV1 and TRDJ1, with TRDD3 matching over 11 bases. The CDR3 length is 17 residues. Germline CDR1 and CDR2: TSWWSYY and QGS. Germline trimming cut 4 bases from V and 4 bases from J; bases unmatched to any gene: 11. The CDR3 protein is CALGGLWATGGYDKLIF. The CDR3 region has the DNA TGTGCTCTTGGGGGACTATGGGCTACTGGGGGATACGATAAACTCATCTTT.

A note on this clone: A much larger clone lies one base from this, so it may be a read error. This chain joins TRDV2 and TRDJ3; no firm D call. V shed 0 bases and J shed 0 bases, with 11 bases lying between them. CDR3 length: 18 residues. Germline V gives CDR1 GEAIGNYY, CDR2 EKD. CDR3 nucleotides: TGTGCCTGTGACACCGGCCAGACAAGCTCCTGGGACACCCGACAGATGTTTTTC. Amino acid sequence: CACDTGQTSSWDTRQMFF.

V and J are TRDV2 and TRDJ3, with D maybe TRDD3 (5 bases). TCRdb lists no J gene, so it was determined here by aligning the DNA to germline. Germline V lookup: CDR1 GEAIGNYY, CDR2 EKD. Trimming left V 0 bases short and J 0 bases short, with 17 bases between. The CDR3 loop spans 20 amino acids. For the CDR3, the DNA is TGTGCCTGTGACACCGGGGAGGGAGAACGGAGCTCCTGGGACACCCGACAGATGTTTTTC. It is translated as CACDTGEGERSSWDTRQMFF.

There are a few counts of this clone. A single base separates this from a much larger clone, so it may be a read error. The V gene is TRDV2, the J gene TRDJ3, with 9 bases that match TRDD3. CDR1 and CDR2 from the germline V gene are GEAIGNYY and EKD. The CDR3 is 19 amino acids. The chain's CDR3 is CACDNLLGESSWDARQMFF. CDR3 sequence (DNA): TGTGCCTGTGACAATCTACTGGGGGAGAGCTCCTGGGACGCCCGACAGATGTTTTTC.

CDR3 amino acids: CACATGPWAHSWATRQMFF. CDR3 nucleotide sequence: TGTGCCTGTGCCACTGGGCCATGGGCCCACTCCTGGGCCACCCGACAGATGTTTTTC. The J segment is TRDJ3; no V gene was assigned; the table gives TRDD3 as D, unverified against the DNA. This CDR3 is built from 19 residues.

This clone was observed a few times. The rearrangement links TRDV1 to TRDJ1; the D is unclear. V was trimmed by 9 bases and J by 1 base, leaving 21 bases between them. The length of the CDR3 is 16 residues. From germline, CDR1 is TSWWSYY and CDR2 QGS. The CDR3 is CALLEGFLASTDKLIF. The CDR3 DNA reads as TGTGCTCTGCTGGAGGGCTTCTTGGCGAGCACCGATAAACTCATCTTT.

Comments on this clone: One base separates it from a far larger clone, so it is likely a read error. The CDR3 here is CACDTVWGSLTWDTRQMFF. The DNA of the CDR3 is TGTGCCTGTGACACCGTATGGGGATCCTTGACCTGGGACACTCGACAGATGTTTTTC. No V gene call is available, although the J gene is TRDJ3; the table's D call, TRDD3, has no DNA check behind it. This CDR3 is built from 19 residues.

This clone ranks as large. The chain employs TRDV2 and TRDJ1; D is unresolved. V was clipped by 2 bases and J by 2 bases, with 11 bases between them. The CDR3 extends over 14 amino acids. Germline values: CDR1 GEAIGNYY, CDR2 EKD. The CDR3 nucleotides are TGTGCCTGTGACATAGCGGGTCGAACCGATAAACTCATCTTT. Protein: CACDIAGRTDKLIF.

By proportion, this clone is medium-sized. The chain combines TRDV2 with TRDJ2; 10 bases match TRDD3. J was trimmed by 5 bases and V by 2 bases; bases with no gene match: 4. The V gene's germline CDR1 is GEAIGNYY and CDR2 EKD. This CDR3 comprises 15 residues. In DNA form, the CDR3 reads TGTGCCTGTGACAGGAAACTGGGGGATACAGCACAACTCTTCTTT. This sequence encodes CACDRKLGDTAQLFF.

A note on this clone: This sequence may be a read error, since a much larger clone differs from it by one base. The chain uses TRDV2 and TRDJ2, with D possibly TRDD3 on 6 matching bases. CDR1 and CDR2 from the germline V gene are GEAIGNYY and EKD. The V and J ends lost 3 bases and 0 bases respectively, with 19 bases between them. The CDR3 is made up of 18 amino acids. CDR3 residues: CACDPLGGNPALTAQLFF. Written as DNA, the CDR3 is TGTGCCTGTGACCCCCTCGGGGGGAATCCTGCTTTGACAGCACAACTCTTCTTT.

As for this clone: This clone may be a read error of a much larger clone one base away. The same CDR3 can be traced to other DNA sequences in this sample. The CDR3 reads CACDLLLGDESSWDTRQMFF. In nucleotides, the CDR3 is TGTGCCTGTGACTTATTACTGGGAGATGAGAGCTCCTGGGACACCCGACAGATGTTTTTC. The chain is built from TRDV2 and TRDJ3; possible D gene TRDD3, 6 bases. Germline CDR1 is GEAIGNYY and CDR2 is EKD. The CDR3 totals 20 residues. With 3 bases removed from V and 0 bases from J, the gap between germline ends came to 20 bases.

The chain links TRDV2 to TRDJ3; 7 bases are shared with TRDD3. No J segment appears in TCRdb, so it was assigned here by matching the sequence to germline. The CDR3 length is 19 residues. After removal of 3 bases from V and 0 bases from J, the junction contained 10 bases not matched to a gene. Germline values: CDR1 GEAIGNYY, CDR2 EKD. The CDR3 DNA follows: TGTGCCTGTGACGTGGGGGGGGATCCAAGCTCCTGGGACACCCGACAGATGTTTTTC. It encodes CACDVGGDPSSWDTRQMFF.

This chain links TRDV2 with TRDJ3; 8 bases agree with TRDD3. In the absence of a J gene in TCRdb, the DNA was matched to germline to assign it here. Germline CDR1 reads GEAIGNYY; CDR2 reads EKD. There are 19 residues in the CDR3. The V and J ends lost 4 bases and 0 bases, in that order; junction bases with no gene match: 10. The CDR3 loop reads CACDGTGGSSSWDTRQMFF. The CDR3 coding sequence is TGTGCCTGTGATGGTACTGGGGGGTCGAGCTCCTGGGACACCCGACAGATGTTTTTC.

The CDR3 is CATWGMTAQLFF. The CDR3 nucleotides are TGTGCCACCTGGGGGATGACCGCACAACTCTTCTTT. No V segment was called; the J segment is TRDJ2; TRDD3 was called by the table and not checked on the DNA. The CDR3 runs to 12 residues.

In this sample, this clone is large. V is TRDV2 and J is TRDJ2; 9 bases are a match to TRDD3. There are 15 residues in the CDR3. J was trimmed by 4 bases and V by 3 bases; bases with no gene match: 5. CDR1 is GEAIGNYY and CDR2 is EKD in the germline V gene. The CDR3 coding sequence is TGTGCCTGTGACCCACTGGGGGAGCAGACAGCACAACTCTTCTTT. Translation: CACDPLGEQTAQLFF.

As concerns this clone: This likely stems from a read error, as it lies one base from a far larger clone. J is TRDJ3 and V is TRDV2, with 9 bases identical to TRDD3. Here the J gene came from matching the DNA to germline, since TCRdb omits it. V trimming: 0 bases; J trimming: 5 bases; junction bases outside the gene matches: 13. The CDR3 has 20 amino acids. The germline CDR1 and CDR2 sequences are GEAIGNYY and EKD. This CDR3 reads CACDTVDHWGRLGDTRQMFF. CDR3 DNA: TGTGCCTGTGACACCGTTGATCACTGGGGGAGACTCGGGGACACCCGACAGATGTTTTTC.

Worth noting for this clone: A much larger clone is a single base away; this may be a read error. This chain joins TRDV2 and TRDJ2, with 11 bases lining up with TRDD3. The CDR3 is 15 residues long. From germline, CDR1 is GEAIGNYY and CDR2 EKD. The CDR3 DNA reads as TGTGCCTATGACAAACTGGGGGATAGGACAGCACAACTCTTCTTT. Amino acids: CAYDKLGDRTAQLFF.

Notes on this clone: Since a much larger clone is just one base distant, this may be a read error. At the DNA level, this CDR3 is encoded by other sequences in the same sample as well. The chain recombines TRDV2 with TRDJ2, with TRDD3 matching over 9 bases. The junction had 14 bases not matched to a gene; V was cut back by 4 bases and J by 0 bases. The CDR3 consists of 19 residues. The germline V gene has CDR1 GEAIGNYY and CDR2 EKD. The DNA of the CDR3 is TGTGCCTGTGATAACCTTTCTGGGGGATGGCAAGCTTTGACAGCACAACTCTTCTTT. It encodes CACDNLSGGWQALTAQLFF.

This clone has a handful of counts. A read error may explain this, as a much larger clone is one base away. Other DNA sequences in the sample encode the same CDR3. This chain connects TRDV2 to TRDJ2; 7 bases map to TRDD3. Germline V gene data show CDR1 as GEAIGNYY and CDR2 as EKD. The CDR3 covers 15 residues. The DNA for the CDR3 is TGTGCCTGTGACACTGGGGGAGCTTTGACAGCGCAACTCTTCTTT. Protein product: CACDTGGALTAQLFF.

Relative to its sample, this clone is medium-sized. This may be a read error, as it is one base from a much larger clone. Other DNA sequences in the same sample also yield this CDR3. The CDR3 reads CACDTAGGYSWDTRQMFF. The CDR3 bases are TGTGCCTGTGACACCGCCGGGGGATACTCCTGGGACACCCGACAGATGTTTTTC. The rearrangement uses TRDV2 and TRDJ3, with 8 bases aligning to TRDD3. The CDR3 loop spans 18 amino acids. Germline V gives CDR1 GEAIGNYY, CDR2 EKD. V was clipped by 0 bases and J by 0 bases; unmatched bases: 3.

CDR3 sequence (DNA): TGTGCCTGTGACACCGCGGGGATGGGCTCCTGGGACACCCGACAGATGTTTTTC. It encodes CACDTAGMGSWDTRQMFF. V usage is TRDV2 and J usage is TRDJ3; maybe TRDD3 (6 bases). CDR1 is GEAIGNYY and CDR2 is EKD in the germline V gene. V was shortened by 0 bases and J by 0 bases, with 11 bases between the two germline ends. This CDR3 has 18 amino acids.

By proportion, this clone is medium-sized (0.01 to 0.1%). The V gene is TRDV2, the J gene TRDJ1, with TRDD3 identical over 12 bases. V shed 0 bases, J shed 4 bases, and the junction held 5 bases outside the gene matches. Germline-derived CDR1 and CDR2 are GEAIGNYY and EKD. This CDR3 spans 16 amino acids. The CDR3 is CACDTGGWGIRDKLIF. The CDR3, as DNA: TGTGCCTGTGACACCGGTGGCTGGGGGATACGCGATAAACTCATCTTT.

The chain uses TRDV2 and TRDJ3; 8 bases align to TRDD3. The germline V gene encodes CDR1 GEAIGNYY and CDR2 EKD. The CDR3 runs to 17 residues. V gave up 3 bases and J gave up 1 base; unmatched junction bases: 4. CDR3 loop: CACDYWGDSWDTRQMFF. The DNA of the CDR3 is TGTGCCTGTGACTACTGGGGGGATTCCTGGGACACCCGACAGATGTTTTTC.

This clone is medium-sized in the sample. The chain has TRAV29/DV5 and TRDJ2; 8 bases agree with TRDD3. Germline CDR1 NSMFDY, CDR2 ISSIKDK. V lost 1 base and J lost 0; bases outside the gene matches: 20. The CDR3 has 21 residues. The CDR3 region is CAASPIPINGDTRPLTAQLFF. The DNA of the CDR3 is TGTGCAGCAAGCCCAATTCCTATTAACGGGGATACCCGCCCTTTGACAGCACAACTCTTCTTT.

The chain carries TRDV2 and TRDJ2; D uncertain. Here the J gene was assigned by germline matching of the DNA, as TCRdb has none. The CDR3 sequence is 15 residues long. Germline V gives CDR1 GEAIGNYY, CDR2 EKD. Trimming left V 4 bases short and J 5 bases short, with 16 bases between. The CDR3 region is CACDESAENTAQLFF. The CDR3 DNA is TGTGCCTGTGATGAAAGTGCGGAGAATACAGCACAACTCTTCTTT.

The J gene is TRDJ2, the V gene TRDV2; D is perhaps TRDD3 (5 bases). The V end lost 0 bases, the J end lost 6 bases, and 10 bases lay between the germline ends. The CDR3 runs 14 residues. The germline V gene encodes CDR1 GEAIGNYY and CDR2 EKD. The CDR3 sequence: CACDTVWEAAQLFF. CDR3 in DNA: TGTGCCTGTGACACCGTCTGGGAGGCAGCACAACTCTTCTTT.

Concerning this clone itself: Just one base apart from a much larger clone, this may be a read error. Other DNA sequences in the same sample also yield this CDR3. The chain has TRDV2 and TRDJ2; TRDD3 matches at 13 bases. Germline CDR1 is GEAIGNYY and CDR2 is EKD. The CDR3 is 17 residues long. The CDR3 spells CACDTVGLGDTTAQLFF. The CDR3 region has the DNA TGTGCCTGTGACACCGTAGGACTGGGGGATACGACAGCACAGCTCTTCTTT.

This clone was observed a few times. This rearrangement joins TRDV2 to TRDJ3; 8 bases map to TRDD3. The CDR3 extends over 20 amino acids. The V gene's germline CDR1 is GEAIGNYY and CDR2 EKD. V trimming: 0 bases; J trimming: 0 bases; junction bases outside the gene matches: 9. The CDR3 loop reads CACDTLYWGSSSWDTRQMFF. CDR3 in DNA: TGTGCCTGTGACACCCTTTACTGGGGGTCCAGCTCCTGGGACACCCGACAGATGTTTTTC.

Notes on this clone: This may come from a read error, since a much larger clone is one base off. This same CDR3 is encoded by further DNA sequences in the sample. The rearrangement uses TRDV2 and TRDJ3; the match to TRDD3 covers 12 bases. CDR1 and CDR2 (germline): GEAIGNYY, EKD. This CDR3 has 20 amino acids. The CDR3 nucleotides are TGTGCCTGTGACACCGGCTGGGGGATACGCGGGACCTGGGACACTCGACAGATGTTTTTC. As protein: CACDTGWGIRGTWDTRQMFF.